The clone carrying this TCR beta chain was counted only a few times. This entry belongs to a study of blood T cell repertoires in COVID-19. V shed 3 bases and J shed 4 bases, with 8 bases lying between them. The CDR3 loop spans 14 amino acids. Germline CDR1 is SGDLS and CDR2 is YYNGEE. Sequenced by immunoSEQ multiplex PCR; TCRdb stores in-frame clones only, minus some. The sample has 60,000 to 70,000 clones, roughly 80% seen once. The source material was peripheral blood. The sequence was obtained from a man between 60 and 75 years old with acute or convalescent COVID-19. The chain is built from TRBV9 and TRBJ1-6; weak D call: TRBD1 (6 bases). This chain's CDR3 is CASSGTAYNSPLHF. The CDR3 DNA sequence: TGTGCCAGCAGCGGGACAGCGTATAATTCACCCCTCCACTTT.